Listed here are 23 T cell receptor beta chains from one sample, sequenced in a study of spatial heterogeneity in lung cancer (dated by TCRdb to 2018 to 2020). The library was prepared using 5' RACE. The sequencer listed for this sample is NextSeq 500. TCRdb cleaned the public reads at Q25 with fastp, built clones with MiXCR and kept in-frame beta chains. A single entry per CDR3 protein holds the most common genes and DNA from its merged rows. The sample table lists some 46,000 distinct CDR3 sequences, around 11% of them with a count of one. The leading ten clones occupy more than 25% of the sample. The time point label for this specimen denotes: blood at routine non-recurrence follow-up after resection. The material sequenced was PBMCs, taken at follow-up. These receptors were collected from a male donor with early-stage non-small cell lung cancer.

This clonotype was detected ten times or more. CDR3 sequence: CASSPTGQRAGPQHF. For the CDR3, the DNA is TGTGCCAGCAGTCCTACCGGACAGAGGGCCGGGCCCCAGCATTTT. The V gene is TRBV27, the J gene TRBJ1-5; TRBD1 is a possible D gene (6 bases). CDR1 is MNHEY and CDR2 is SMNVEV in the germline V gene (reference sequence). The CDR3 covers 15 residues. With 5 bases removed from V and 9 bases from J, the gap between germline ends came to 20 bases.

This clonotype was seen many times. CDR3 residues: CSASLAGDRGYEQYF. The DNA of the CDR3 is TGCAGTGCTAGCCTAGCGGGGGACCGCGGCTACGAGCAGTACTTC. The V gene is TRBV20-1, the J gene TRBJ2-7; 10 positions match TRBD2. CDR1 is DFQATT, CDR2 SNEGSKA, per germline (reference sequence). Trimming at V came to 3 bases and at J to 3 bases, leaving 8 bases not matched to a gene. CDR3 length: 15 amino acids.

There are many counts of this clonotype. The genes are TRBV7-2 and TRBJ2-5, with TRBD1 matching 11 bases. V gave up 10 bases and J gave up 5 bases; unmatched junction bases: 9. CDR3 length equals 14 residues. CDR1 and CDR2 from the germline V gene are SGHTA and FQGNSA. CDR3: CATRTGGNLETQYF. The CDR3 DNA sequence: TGTGCCACACGGACAGGGGGCAACTTGGAGACCCAGTACTTC.

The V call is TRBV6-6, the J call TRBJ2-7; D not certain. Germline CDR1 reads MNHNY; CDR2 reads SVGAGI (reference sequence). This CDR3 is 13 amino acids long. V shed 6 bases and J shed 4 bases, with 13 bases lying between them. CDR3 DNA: TGTGCCAGCAGCGCACGAGGATGGTACGAGCAGTACTTC. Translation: CASSARGWYEQYF.

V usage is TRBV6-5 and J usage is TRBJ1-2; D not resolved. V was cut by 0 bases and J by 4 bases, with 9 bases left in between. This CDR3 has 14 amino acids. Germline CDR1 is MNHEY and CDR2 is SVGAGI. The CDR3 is CASSYSRITYGYTF. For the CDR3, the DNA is TGTGCCAGCAGTTACTCTAGAATCACCTATGGCTACACCTTC.

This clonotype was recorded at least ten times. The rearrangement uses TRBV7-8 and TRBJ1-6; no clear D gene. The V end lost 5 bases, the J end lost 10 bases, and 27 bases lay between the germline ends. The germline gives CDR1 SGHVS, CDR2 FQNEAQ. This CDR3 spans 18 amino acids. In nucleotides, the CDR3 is TGTGCCAGCAGCCGCTCCGAAGCTCCTATAACGCCCCGCTCACCCCTCCACTTT. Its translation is CASSRSEAPITPRSPLHF.

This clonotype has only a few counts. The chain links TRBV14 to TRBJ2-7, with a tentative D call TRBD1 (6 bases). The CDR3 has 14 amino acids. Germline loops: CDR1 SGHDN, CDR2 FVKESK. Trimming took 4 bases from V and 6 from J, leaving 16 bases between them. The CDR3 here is CASSPSGHLSEQYF. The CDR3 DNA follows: TGTGCCAGCAGCCCTTCGGGACACCTTTCCGAGCAGTACTTC. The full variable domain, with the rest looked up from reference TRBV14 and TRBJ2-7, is EAGVTQFPSHSVIEKGQTVTLRCDPISGHDNLYWYRRVMGKEIKFLLHFVKESKQDESGMPNNRFLAERTGGTYSTLKVQPAELEDSGVYFCASSPSGHLSEQYFGPGTRLTVT.

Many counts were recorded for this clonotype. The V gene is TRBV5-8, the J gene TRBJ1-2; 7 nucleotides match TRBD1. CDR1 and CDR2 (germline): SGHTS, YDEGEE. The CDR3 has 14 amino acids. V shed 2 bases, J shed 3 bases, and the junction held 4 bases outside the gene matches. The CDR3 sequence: CASSLKGAHYGYTF. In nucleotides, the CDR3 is TGTGCCAGCAGCTTAAAGGGGGCGCACTATGGCTACACCTTC.

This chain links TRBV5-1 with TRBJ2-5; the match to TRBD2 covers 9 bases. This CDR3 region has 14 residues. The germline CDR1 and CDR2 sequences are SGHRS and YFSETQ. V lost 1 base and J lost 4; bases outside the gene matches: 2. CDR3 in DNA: TGCGCCAGCAGCTTGCCAGCGGGAGGAGAGACCCAGTACTTC. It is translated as CASSLPAGGETQYF.

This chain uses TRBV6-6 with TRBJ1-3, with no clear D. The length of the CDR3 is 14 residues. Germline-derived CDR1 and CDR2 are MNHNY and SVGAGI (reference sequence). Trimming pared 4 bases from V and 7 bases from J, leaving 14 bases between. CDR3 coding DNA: TGTGCCAGCAGTTCCGCCAGCGACGGGAACACCATATATTTT. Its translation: CASSSASDGNTIYF.

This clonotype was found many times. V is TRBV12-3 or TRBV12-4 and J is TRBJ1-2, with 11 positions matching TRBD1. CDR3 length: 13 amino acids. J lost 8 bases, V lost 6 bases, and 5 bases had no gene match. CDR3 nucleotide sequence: TGTGCCAGCAGCAGGACAGGGGGCGACGGCTACACCTTC. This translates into CASSRTGGDGYTF.

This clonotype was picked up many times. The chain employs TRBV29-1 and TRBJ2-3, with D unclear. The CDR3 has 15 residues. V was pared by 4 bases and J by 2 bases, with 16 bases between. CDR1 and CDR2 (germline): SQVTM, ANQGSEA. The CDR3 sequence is CSVGGAKGYTDTQYF. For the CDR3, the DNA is TGCAGCGTTGGCGGAGCGAAAGGTTACACAGATACGCAGTATTTT.

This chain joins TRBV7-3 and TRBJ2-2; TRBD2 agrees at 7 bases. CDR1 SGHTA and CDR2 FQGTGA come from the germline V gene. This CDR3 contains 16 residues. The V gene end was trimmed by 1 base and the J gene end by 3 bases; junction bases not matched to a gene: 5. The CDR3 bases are TGTGCCAGCAGCTTAATTGGGAGGGAGTACACCGGGGAGCTGTTTTTT. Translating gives CASSLIGREYTGELFF.

DNA for the CDR3: TGCAGTGCTCAGCACACAGATACGCAGTATTTT. This gives the protein CSAQHTDTQYF. V usage is TRBV20-1 and J usage is TRBJ2-3; D uncertain. Germline V lookup: CDR1 DFQATT, CDR2 SNEGSKA (reference sequence). The germline V and J ends were trimmed by 5 bases and 2 bases, with 5 bases remaining between them. The CDR3 is 11 residues long.

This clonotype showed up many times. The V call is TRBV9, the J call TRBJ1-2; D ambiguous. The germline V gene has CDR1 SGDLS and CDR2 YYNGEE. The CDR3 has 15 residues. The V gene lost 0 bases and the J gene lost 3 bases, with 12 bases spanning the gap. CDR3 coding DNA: TGTGCCAGCAGCGTAGGTTCAGATTCCTACTATGGCTACACCTTC. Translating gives CASSVGSDSYYGYTF.

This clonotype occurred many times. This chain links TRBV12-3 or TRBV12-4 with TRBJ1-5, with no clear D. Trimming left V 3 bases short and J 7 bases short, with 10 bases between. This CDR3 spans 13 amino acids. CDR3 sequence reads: CASSFTGRQPQHF. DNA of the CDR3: TGTGCCAGCAGTTTTACTGGGCGGCAGCCCCAGCATTTT.

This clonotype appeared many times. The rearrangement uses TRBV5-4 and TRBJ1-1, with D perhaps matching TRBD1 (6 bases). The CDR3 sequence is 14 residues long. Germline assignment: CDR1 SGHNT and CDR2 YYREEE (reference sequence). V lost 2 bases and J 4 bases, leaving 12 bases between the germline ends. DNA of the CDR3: TGTGCCAGCAGCTTCCAGGGGAGTGGCACTGAAGCTTTCTTT. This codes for CASSFQGSGTEAFF. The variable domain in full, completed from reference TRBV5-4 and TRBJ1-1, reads ETGVTQSPTHLIKTRGQQVTLRCSSQSGHNTVSWYQQALGQGPQFIFQYYREEENGRGNFPPRFSGLQFPNYSSELNVNALELDDSALYLCASSFQGSGTEAFFGQGTRLTVV.

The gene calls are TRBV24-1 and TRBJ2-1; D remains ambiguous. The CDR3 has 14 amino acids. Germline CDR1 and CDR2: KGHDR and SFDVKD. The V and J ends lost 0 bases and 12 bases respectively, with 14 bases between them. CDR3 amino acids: CATSDLEVLHGQFF. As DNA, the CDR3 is TGTGCCACCAGTGATTTGGAGGTACTACATGGGCAGTTCTTC.

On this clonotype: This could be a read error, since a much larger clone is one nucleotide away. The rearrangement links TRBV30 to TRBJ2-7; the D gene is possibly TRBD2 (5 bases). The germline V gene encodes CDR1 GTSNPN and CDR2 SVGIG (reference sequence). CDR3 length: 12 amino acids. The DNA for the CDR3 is TGTGTCTATAGCGAGCGCTCCTACGAGCAGTACTTC. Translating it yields CVYSERSYEQYF.

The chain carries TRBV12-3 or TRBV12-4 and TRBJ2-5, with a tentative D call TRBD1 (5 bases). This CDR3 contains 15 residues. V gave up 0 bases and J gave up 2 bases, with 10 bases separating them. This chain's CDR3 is CASSLANRIQETQYF. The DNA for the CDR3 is TGTGCCAGCAGTTTAGCAAACAGGATACAAGAGACCCAGTACTTC.

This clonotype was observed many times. The CDR3 reads CASSQTITGELFF. The DNA for the CDR3 is TGCGCCAGCAGCCAAACGATCACCGGGGAGCTGTTTTTT. This chain connects TRBV4-3 to TRBJ2-2; D unresolved. Germline CDR1 LGHNA, CDR2 YSLEER. CDR3 length: 13 amino acids. The germline V and J ends were trimmed by 2 bases and 4 bases, with 5 bases remaining between them.

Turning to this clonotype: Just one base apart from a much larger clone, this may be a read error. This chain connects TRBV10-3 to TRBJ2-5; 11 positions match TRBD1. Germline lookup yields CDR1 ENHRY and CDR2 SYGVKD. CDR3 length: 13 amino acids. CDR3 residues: CAIGDRGTETHYF. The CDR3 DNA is TGTGCCATCGGGGACAGGGGGACGGAGACCCACTACTTC.

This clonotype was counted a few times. The CDR3 bases are TGTGCCAGCAGCCGAACTAGCGGCTTTATCTACGAGCAGTACTTC. As protein: CASSRTSGFIYEQYF. V gene TRBV7-6 combines with J gene TRBJ2-7; 8 nucleotides line up with TRBD2. In germline, CDR1 is SGHVS, CDR2 FNYEAQ. The CDR3 covers 15 residues. The V and J ends lost 5 bases and 3 bases, in that order; junction bases with no gene match: 9.